The present TCR beta chain was sequenced within a study of blood T cells in healthy people across ages. The study's findings and limits: With donor CMV status unknown, expanded clonotype changes were possibly confounded. Age advanced and TCR beta diversity per million T cells fell, roughly linearly.

A minimum of 6 million PBMCs was isolated per sample. It was with a sample-barcoded 5' primer and a J-beta primer mix that a second PCR of roughly 7 to 12 cycles was run. One entry per CDR3 protein results from TCRdb running MiXCR on the 5' RACE reads. The sample records nearly 800,000 distinct CDR3 sequences, roughly three fifths being singletons. Points on this clonotype: Antigen specificity is unknown.

Sequencing was performed on blood. The source is a man aged 35-49 years in good health.

CDR3 region: CASTAGGTGRTDTQYF. The CDR3 coding sequence is TGCGCCAGCACCGCGGGAGGGACAGGGCGCACAGATACGCAGTATTTT. V is TRBV5-1 and J is TRBJ2-3; D may match TRBD1 or TRBD2 (9 bases each). The V gene lost 6 bases and the J gene lost 1 base, with 18 bases spanning the gap. CDR3 size: 16 residues. In germline, CDR1 is SGHRS, CDR2 YFSETQ.